This entry describes one TCR beta chain. Profiling relied on immunoSEQ multiplex PCR, and the TCRdb table lists in-frame clones only, not all of them. The sample includes under 250,000 clones, over 75% of them seen just once. The V and J ends lost 8 bases and 2 bases respectively, with 10 bases between them. Germline lookup yields CDR1 SNHLY and CDR2 FYNNEI. The length of the CDR3 is 14 residues. The data were taken from a study of blood T cell repertoires in COVID-19. Sample: peripheral blood. The sequence was collected from a woman of 80 years or more with acute or convalescent COVID-19. V is TRBV2 and J is TRBJ2-6; D possibly corresponds to TRBD2 (5 bases). The CDR3 DNA reads TGTGCCAGCGGGGAGACGGCTGGGGCCAACGTCCTGACTTTC. This encodes CASGETAGANVLTF.